This T cell receptor beta chain was identified during a study of blood T cell repertoires in COVID-19. Across the whole study: Nucleic acid was either cDNA or gDNA, and it came from T cells, B-cell-depleted T cells, or PBMCs.

The V gene's germline CDR1 is SEHNR and CDR2 FQNEAQ (reference sequence). The V end lost 4 bases, the J end lost 5 bases, and 17 bases lay between the germline ends. The CDR3 covers 15 residues. Participants' own reports of clinical history determined their cohort assignment. Among Cohort 3 donors, those recovered had two negative PCRs, clearance, or symptom resolution. TCRdb's copy holds only in-frame clones and misses some; the assay was immunoSEQ multiplex PCR. The table lists roughly 180,000 clones, more than 80% of them singletons. This clonotype was obtained from a man aged 35 to 55 who had recovered from COVID-19. V gene TRBV7-9 combines with J gene TRBJ1-1; TRBD1 is a possible D gene (5 bases). Sequenced sample: PBMCs or T cells enriched from blood (not recorded which). CDR3 residues: CASSYQGIGLTEAFF. Here the CDR3 DNA reads TGTGCCAGCAGCTACCAGGGTATTGGGTTAACTGAAGCTTTCTTT.